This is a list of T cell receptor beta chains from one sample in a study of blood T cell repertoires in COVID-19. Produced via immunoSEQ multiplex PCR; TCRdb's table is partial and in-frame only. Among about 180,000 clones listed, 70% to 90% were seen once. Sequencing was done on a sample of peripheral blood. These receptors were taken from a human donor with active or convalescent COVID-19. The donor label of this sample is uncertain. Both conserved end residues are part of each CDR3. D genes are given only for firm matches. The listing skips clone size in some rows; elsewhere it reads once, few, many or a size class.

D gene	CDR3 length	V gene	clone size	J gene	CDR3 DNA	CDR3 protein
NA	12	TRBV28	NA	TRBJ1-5	TGTGCCAGCAGCCAACTAACGGGGCCCCAGCATTTT	CASSQLTGPQHF
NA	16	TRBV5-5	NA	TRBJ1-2	TGTGCCAGCAGCTTTAGGGCGGGGACGGCTAACTATGGCTACACCTTC	CASSFRAGTANYGYTF
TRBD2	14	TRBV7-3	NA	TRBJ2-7	TGTGCCAGCAGCTTAGCGGGAGGACCCTACGAGCAGTACTTC	CASSLAGGPYEQYF
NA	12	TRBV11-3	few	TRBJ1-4	TGTGCCAGCCGGGAGGGGGATGAAAAACTGTTTTTT	CASREGDEKLFF
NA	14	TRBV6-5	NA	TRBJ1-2	TGTGCCAGCAGTTACCTCGGCAGGGAGGTCGGCTACACCTTC	CASSYLGREVGYTF
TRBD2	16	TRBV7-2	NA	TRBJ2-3	TGTGCCAGCAGCCTCGTTAGCGGGGACATACAAGATACGCAGTATTTT	CASSLVSGDIQDTQYF
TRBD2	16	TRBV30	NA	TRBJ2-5	TGTGCCTGGAGTGGGGTAGCGGGGGGGATCCAAGAGACCCAGTACTTC	CAWSGVAGGIQETQYF
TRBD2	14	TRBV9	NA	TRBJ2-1	TGTGCCAGCAGCGTAGGCGGGGGTCCCAATGAGCAGTTCTTC	CASSVGGGPNEQFF
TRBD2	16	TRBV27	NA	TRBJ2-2	TGTGCCAGCAGTTTATCAAGCGGGGGGGCCACCGGGGAGCTGTTTTTT	CASSLSSGGATGELFF
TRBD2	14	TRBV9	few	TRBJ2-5	TGTGCCAGCAGCTTAGGGACTAGCGGAGAGACCCAGTACTTC	CASSLGTSGETQYF
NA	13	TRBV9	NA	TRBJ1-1	TGTGCCAGCAGCCCACCGACAGACACTGAAGCTTTCTTT	CASSPPTDTEAFF
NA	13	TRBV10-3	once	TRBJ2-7	TGTGCCATCAGTGACACAAGCCGGTCGGGGCAGTACTTC	CAISDTSRSGQYF
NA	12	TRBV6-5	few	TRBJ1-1	TGTGCCAGCAGTTACTTCCAGGGGGAAGCTTTCTTT	CASSYFQGEAFF
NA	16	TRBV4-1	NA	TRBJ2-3	TGCGCCAGCAGCCAGCCCCACGGGGAAGAGGGAGATACGCAGTATTTT	CASSQPHGEEGDTQYF
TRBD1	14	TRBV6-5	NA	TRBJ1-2	TGTGCCAGCAGTTACTCGACAGGGGACTATGGCTACACCTTC	CASSYSTGDYGYTF
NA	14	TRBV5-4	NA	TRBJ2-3	TGTGCCAGCAGAGGGGGGGGCGTCACAGATACGCAGTATTTT	CASRGGGVTDTQYF
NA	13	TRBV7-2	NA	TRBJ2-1	TGTGCCAGCAGCTCCCAGTTCCGTGAAGAGCAGTTCTTC	CASSSQFREEQFF
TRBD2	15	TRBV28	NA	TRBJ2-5	TGTGCCAGCAGTGCGTTGGTGGGAGGGCGCAAGACCCAGTACTTC	CASSALVGGRKTQYF
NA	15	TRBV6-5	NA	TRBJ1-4	TGTGCCAGCAGTTACTCTGGGTCGGAGGGCAGAAAACTGTTTTTT	CASSYSGSEGRKLFF
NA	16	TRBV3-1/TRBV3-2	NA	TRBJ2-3	TGTGCCAGCAGCCGTGGGGGGGGCAGAAACACAGATACGCAGTATTTT	CASSRGGGRNTDTQYF
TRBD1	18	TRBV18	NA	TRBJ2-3	TGTGCCAGCTCTCGGGACAGGCCGAGACCAACTAGCACAGATACGCAGTATTTT	CASSRDRPRPTSTDTQYF
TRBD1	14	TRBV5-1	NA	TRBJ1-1	TGCGCCAGCACGGCCAGGGGGCTAGATACTGAAGCTTTCTTT	CASTARGLDTEAFF
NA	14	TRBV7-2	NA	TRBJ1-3	TGTGCCAGCAGCTCCACCCGGGGTGGTGGCACCATATATTTT	CASSSTRGGGTIYF
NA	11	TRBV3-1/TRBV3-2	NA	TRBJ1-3	TGTGCCAGCAGCCATCTGAACACCATATATTTT	CASSHLNTIYF
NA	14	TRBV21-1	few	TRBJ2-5	TGTGCCAGCAACCCGACTCCCCACCAAGAGACCCAGTACTTC	CASNPTPHQETQYF
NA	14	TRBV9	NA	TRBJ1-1	TGTGCCAGCAGCGCCTACAAAGGAGGTTCTGAAGCTTTCTTT	CASSAYKGGSEAFF
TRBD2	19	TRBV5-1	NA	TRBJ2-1	TGCGCCAGCAGCTGGGCCGGGGGGGGACCAAGCGGGAGTTGGTGTGAGCAGTTCTTC	CASSWAGGGPSGSWCEQFF
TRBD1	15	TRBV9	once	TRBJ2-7	TGTGCCAGCAGCGTAGATAGGGACAGGGCCCACGAGCAGTACTTC	CASSVDRDRAHEQYF
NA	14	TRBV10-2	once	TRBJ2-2	TGCGCCAGCAGTGAGAGGGCGGGGAGCGGGGAGCTGTTTTTT	CASSERAGSGELFF
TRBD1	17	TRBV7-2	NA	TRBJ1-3	TGTGCCAGCAGCTTAGGAACCATCACAGGGGCAGGAAACACCATATATTTT	CASSLGTITGAGNTIYF
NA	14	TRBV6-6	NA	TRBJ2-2	TGTGCCAGCAGTCGCCGGGGGAACACCGGGGAGCTGTTTTTT	CASSRRGNTGELFF
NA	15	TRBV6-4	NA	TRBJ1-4	TGTGCCAGCAGTGACTCTGGCAGGCCTAATGAAAAACTGTTTTTT	CASSDSGRPNEKLFF
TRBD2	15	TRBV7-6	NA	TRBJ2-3	TGTGCCAGCAGCTTAGCGGGAGGGCCGGCAGATACGCAGTATTTT	CASSLAGGPADTQYF
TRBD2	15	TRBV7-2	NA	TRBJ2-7	TGTGCCAGCAGACATCGGGAGGGGAGGACCTACGAGCAGTACTTC	CASRHREGRTYEQYF
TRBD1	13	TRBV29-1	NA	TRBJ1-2	TGCAGCGCCGCGACAGGGGGCAGCTATGGCTACACCTTC	CSAATGGSYGYTF
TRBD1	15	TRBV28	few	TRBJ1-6	TGTGCCAGCATTCTCACAGGGGGTTCCAATTCACCCCTCCACTTT	CASILTGGSNSPLHF
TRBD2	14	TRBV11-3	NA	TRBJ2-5	TGTGCCAGCAGGACTAGCGGGAGGGGAGAGACCCAGTACTTC	CASRTSGRGETQYF
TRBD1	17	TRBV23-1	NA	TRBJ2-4	TGCGCCAGCAGTCAATCGAACAGGGGGGTGTTCAAAAACATTCAGTACTTC	CASSQSNRGVFKNIQYF